The clone carrying this T cell receptor beta chain has a count of ten or more. No antigen is known for it. This CDR3 is 15 amino acids long. CDR1 and CDR2 from the germline V gene are SGDLS and YYNGEE. The J segment lost 6 bases and the V segment lost 0 bases, leaving 4 bases of the junction unmatched. Quantitative molecular-barcoded 5'-RACE generated the TCR beta libraries. TCRdb passed the 5' RACE reads through MiXCR, listing each CDR3 protein once. This table holds more than 30,000 distinct CDR3 sequences, about an eighth found once. This entry is derived from a study of CD8 T cells in ankylosing spondylitis. The study, taken as a whole, reports: Apparently characteristic of ankylosing spondylitis blood was a TCR beta motif (about 8 highly homologous variants). The clones that were linked to disease were reported to be significantly enriched in matched synovial fluid samples from ankylosing spondylitis patients.

V usage is TRBV9 and J usage is TRBJ2-1; TRBD2 agrees at 9 bases. The sample comprised synovial fluid, either unsorted or a sorted T cell fraction (not recorded which). This receptor was obtained from a male donor with ankylosing spondylitis. CDR3 DNA: TGTGCCAGCAGCGTAGCGAGCGGGGGGACCAATGAGCAGTTCTTC. Amino acids: CASSVASGGTNEQFF.